This T cell receptor (beta chain) was sequenced for a study of memory CD4+ T cells and cytomegalovirus serostatus. About the study: Healthy Belgian adult donors included under ten CMV-positive and some 24 CMV-negative people. Study results and limitations: Median bootstrapped AUC for CMV status was approximately 0.95 originally, 0.75 to 0.91 US-trained. CD4+ memory repertoires contained 67 of 164 reported CMV TCRbeta sequences.

The sort gate was single viable CD3+CD4+CD8-CD45RO+ cells for memory CD4+ T cells. Profiling relied on immunoSEQ multiplex PCR, and the TCRdb table lists in-frame clones only, not all of them. Counted here are about 52,000 clones, more than 70% occurring once; the ten biggest clones make up 2%. As for this clone: What it binds is unknown.

The TCR originated in an adult in good health and CMV-seropositive. Sample: memory CD4+ T cells from blood.

The CDR3 bases are TGTGCCAGCAGCCCTAGACAGGGGGGCGACTATGGCTACACCTTC. This sequence encodes CASSPRQGGDYGYTF. The J gene is TRBJ1-2, the V gene TRBV9; 9 nucleotides line up with TRBD1. Looked up from germline, CDR1 is SGDLS and CDR2 is YYNGEE. The CDR3 is 15 amino acids. Germline trimming cut 4 bases from V and 3 bases from J; bases unmatched to any gene: 7.